This T cell receptor beta chain emerged from a study of CD8 T cells in Susac syndrome. The wider study: Blood was drawn from patients with Susac syndrome. At that point, they were therapy-naive, on corticosteroids, or on intravenous immunoglobulin alone.

Random hexamers were used to reverse transcribe an amount of roughly 0.5 to 1 ug RNA. Amplification of the TCR beta CDR3 was carried out by immunoSEQ multiplex PCR, which spanned a total of 54 Vbeta and 13 Jbeta segments. In TCRdb, the immunoSEQ multiplex PCR reads were re-called with MiXCR into one record per CDR3 protein. The sample gives roughly 180,000 distinct CDR3 sequences, 90% to 95% of which show up once; 0.085% to 0.1% is in the top ten. Trimming removed 0 bases at V and 12 bases at J, with 13 bases between. Per the germline V gene, CDR1 is LGHNA and CDR2 is YSLEER. The CDR3 has 13 residues. TCR beta sequences were obtained from blood CD8+ and CD4+ T cells. Turning to this clonotype: Its antigen is currently unknown.

The study's findings and limits: None of the CD4+ T cell repertoires in Susac syndrome showed clonal expansion.

J is TRBJ2-3 and V is TRBV4-3; D gene unclear. The TCR was taken from a human donor with Susac syndrome. Source material: CD4+ T cells from PBMCs. Here the CDR3 reads CASSQDLTAYQYF. The CDR3 DNA sequence: TGCGCCAGCAGCCAAGATCTAACGGCTTACCAGTATTTT.